In this sample, the clone carrying this T cell receptor beta chain turned up many times. The data derive from a study of CD8 T cells in ankylosing spondylitis. Via MiXCR, TCRdb re-called the 5' RACE reads, giving one row per CDR3 protein. The profile shows about 7,900 distinct CDR3 sequences, around 4% of them singletons. Sequencing was performed on blood, either unsorted or a sorted T cell fraction (not recorded which). This receptor was identified in a female donor with ankylosing spondylitis or in good health (not recorded which).

The chain's CDR3 is CASSEVNTEAFF. The CDR3 nucleotides are TGTGCCAGCAGTGAAGTGAACACTGAAGCTTTCTTT. V and J are TRBV9 and TRBJ1-1; no firm D call. CDR3 length equals 12 residues. V was cut by 5 bases and J by 0 bases, with 5 bases left in between. Germline V gene sequence: CDR1 SGDLS, CDR2 YYNGEE.